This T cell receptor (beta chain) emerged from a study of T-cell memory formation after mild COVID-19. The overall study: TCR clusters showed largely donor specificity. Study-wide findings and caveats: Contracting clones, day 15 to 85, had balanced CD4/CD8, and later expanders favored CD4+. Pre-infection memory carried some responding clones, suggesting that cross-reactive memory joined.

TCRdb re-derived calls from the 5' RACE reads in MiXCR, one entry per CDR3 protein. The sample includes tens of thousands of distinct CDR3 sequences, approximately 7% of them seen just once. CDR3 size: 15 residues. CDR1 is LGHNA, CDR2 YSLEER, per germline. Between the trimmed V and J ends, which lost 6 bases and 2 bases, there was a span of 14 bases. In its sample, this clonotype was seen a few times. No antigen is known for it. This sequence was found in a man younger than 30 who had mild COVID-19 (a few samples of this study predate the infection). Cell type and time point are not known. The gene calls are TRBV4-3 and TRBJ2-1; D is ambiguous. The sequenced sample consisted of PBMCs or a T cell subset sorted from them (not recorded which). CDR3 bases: TGCGCCAGCAGTCAAAACTCGCCACCCTACAATGAGCAGTTCTTC. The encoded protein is CASSQNSPPYNEQFF.